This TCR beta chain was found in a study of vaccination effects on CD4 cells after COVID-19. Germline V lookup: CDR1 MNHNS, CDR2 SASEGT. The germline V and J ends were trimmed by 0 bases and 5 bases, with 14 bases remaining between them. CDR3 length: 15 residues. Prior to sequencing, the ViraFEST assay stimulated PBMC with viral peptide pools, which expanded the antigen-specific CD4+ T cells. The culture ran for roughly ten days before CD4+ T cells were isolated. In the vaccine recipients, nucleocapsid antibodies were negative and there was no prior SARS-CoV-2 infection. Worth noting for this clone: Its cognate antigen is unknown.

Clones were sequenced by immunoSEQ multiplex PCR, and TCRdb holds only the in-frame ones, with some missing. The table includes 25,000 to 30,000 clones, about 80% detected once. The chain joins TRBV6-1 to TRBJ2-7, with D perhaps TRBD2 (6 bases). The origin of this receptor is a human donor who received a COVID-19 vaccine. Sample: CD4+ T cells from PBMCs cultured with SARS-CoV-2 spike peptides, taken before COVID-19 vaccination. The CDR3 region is CASSEAGGRLHEQYF. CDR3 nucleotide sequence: TGTGCCAGCAGTGAAGCAGGAGGGAGGTTGCACGAGCAGTACTTC.